This T cell receptor beta chain was sequenced for a study of T cell responses to AZD1222 COVID-19 vaccine. Assay used: immunoSEQ multiplex PCR; TCRdb lists only in-frame clones, some missing. The sample has approximately 180,000 clones; around 90% are singletons. Deletions cut 5 bases from V and 0 bases from J, with 14 bases between. The CDR3 spans 15 residues. Germline CDR1 reads SGHDT; CDR2 reads YYEEEE. This clone occurred once. The target antigen is unknown. Study-wide points: Reportedly, nearly half the spike-specific TCRs target unmutated variant regions. Vaccine-associated CD4 TCRs spanned spike, dominant at 160-218 and 743-854.

This sequence originates from an adult in good health. Sequencing used peripheral blood, obtained on day 0 of AZD1222 vaccination. The rearrangement uses TRBV5-6 and TRBJ1-1; D remains ambiguous. The CDR3 sequence: CASSSLTLMNTEAFF. As DNA, the CDR3 is TGTGCCAGCAGTTCCTTGACTTTAATGAACACTGAAGCTTTCTTT.